Listed below are T cell receptor beta chains from one sample, sequenced in a study of OX40 agonist ivuxolimab in advanced cancers. Using immunoSEQ multiplex PCR, the repertoire was profiled, and TCRdb retains in-frame clones only, with some absent. Of roughly 79,000 clones listed, around 92% are singletons. The material was CD4+ or CD8+ T cells sorted from blood, obtained in a trial of the OX40 agonist ivuxolimab. The source is an adult with an advanced solid tumor such as melanoma, head and neck, liver or kidney cancer. The CDR3 runs from the conserved cysteine through the conserved F or W. D genes are given only for firm matches. A clone size is listed for some rows: how often the clone was seen (once, few, many), or a class if it is expanded.

clone_size	v_call	d_call	j_call	cdr3_aa	cdr3_nt
-	TRBV2	TRBD1	TRBJ1-3	CASRQGQGNTIYF	TGTGCCAGCAGACAGGGGCAGGGAAACACCATATATTTT
-	TRBV10-2	-	TRBJ2-1	CASSGLSSYNEQFF	TGCGCCAGCTCAGGTTTAAGCTCCTACAATGAGCAGTTCTTC
-	TRBV20-1	-	TRBJ1-2	CSARVVSGYTF	TGCAGTGCTAGGGTGGTTAGTGGCTACACCTTC
-	TRBV27	-	TRBJ1-2	CASSLRVRPGLIYGYTF	TGTGCCAGCAGTCTCCGCGTTCGTCCTGGCCTCATCTATGGCTACACCTTC
-	TRBV27	-	TRBJ2-1	CASSFPGLFYNEQFF	TGTGCCAGCAGTTTTCCGGGACTTTTCTACAATGAGCAGTTCTTC
-	TRBV12-5	-	TRBJ2-5	CASGFEGSWTQYF	TGTGCTAGTGGTTTCGAGGGTTCATGGACCCAGTACTTC
-	TRBV2	TRBD2	TRBJ2-1	CASSDHGLAGNNEQFF	TGTGCCAGCAGCGACCACGGACTAGCGGGGAACAATGAGCAGTTCTTC
once	TRBV7-9	TRBD1	TRBJ2-4	CASSSTGGENIQYF	TGTGCCAGCAGTTCCACAGGGGGCGAAAACATTCAGTACTTC
-	TRBV7-6	TRBD1	TRBJ2-5	CASSQGTGGKETQYF	TGTGCCAGCAGCCAAGGGACAGGGGGCAAAGAGACCCAGTACTTC
-	TRBV5-1	TRBD1	TRBJ2-7	CASSQDRGLSYEQYF	TGCGCCAGCAGTCAGGACAGGGGCCTATCCTACGAGCAGTACTTC
few	TRBV4-2	-	TRBJ1-1	CASSQPWDTENTEAFF	TGTGCCAGCAGCCAGCCCTGGGACACGGAGAACACTGAAGCTTTCTTT
once	TRBV11-1	-	TRBJ1-4	CASSLEHRPEANEKLFF	TGTGCCAGCAGCTTAGAGCATCGCCCGGAGGCTAATGAAAAACTGTTTTTT
-	TRBV2	-	TRBJ1-2	CASSGGAGTYLRGYTF	TGTGCCAGCAGTGGGGGGGCGGGCACGTACTTGCGTGGCTACACCTTC
-	TRBV5-1	TRBD2	TRBJ2-1	CASSLVAGVGNEQFF	TGCGCCAGCAGCTTGGTCGCGGGGGTAGGGAATGAGCAGTTCTTC
-	TRBV9	-	TRBJ2-3	CASSERDTLPTDTQYF	TGTGCCAGCAGCGAAAGGGACACCTTACCCACAGATACGCAGTATTTT
once	TRBV10-3	TRBD1	TRBJ1-2	CAISTQYTTGTGGSPGKSYTF	TGTGCCATCAGCACGCAATACACAACCGGGACAGGGGGATCACCGGGCAAGAGCTACACCTTC
-	TRBV9	TRBD1	TRBJ1-2	CASSLASDREETNYGYTF	TGTGCCAGCAGCCTAGCCTCTGACAGGGAAGAGACTAACTATGGCTACACCTTC
once	TRBV9	-	TRBJ1-4	CASSSVGEPKGEKLFF	TGTGCCAGCAGTTCCGTCGGGGAGCCGAAGGGTGAAAAACTGTTTTTT
-	TRBV18	-	TRBJ1-2	CASSPRDARGANYGYTF	TGTGCCAGCTCACCCCGGGACGCACGAGGAGCTAACTATGGCTACACCTTC
-	TRBV7-7	-	TRBJ2-5	CASSLGEWGEETQYF	TGTGCTAGCAGCTTAGGGGAGTGGGGAGAAGAGACCCAGTACTTC
-	TRBV7-9	-	TRBJ1-2	CASSPVGRGAGFGYTF	TGTGCCAGCAGCCCCGTCGGTCGTGGGGCTGGTTTTGGCTACACCTTC
-	TRBV5-1	-	TRBJ1-1	CASSPEWPEAFF	TGCGCCAGCAGCCCCGAATGGCCTGAAGCTTTCTTT
-	TRBV19	-	TRBJ1-2	CASGELAYGYTF	TGTGCCAGTGGAGAACTCGCCTATGGCTACACCTTC
-	TRBV25-1	-	TRBJ1-5	CASSEYIYLTVSNQPQHF	TGTGCCAGCAGTGAATATATATATCTGACGGTTAGCAATCAGCCCCAGCATTTT
-	TRBV7-9	TRBD1	TRBJ2-7	CASSLAGLGQRSGEQYF	TGTGCCAGCAGTCTAGCCGGCCTGGGACAGCGTTCGGGCGAGCAGTACTTC
-	TRBV5-1	TRBD1	TRBJ2-7	CASKTGGSYEQYF	TGCGCCAGCAAAACAGGGGGATCCTACGAGCAGTACTTC
-	TRBV30	TRBD2	TRBJ2-3	CAWSVKGRSSGGALDTQYF	TGTGCCTGGAGTGTAAAAGGGCGGTCTAGCGGGGGGGCTTTAGATACGCAGTATTTT
-	TRBV21-1	-	TRBJ2-6	CASSKVVGVPVGGANVLTF	TGTGCCAGCAGCAAAGTAGTGGGGGTCCCGGTGGGTGGGGCCAACGTCCTGACTTTC
-	TRBV11-3	-	TRBJ2-7	CASSLRGNSYEQYF	TGTGCCAGCAGCTTACGGGGGAACTCCTACGAGCAGTACTTC
-	TRBV2	-	TRBJ2-1	CASSGRGLYSYNEQFF	TGTGCCAGCAGTGGCCGAGGCCTCTACTCCTACAATGAGCAGTTCTTC
-	TRBV27	-	TRBJ1-1	CASSFYTNTEAFF	TGTGCCAGCAGTTTCTACACGAACACTGAAGCTTTCTTT
-	TRBV13	-	TRBJ2-1	CASSLGTVKPLSYNEQFF	TGTGCCAGCAGCTTAGGGACAGTTAAGCCGCTTTCCTACAATGAGCAGTTCTTC
-	TRBV2	-	TRBJ2-1	CASLGTFNSYNEQFF	TGTGCCAGCCTCGGGACGTTTAACTCCTACAATGAGCAGTTCTTC
-	TRBV14	-	TRBJ2-7	CASSQVKEGGYEQYF	TGTGCCAGCAGCCAAGTCAAGGAGGGCGGCTACGAGCAGTACTTC
-	TRBV11-2	TRBD2	TRBJ2-1	CASSLDRFGGTYNEQFF	TGTGCCAGCAGCTTAGATCGTTTCGGGGGGACCTACAATGAGCAGTTCTTC
-	TRBV7-2	-	TRBJ2-7	CASSALTPREQYF	TGTGCCAGCAGCGCCCTGACCCCTAGGGAGCAGTACTTC
-	TRBV29-1	-	TRBJ2-3	CSVEDQGGDTQYF	TGCAGCGTTGAAGATCAGGGAGGAGATACGCAGTATTTT
once	TRBV13	-	TRBJ1-1	CASSLGRGEPEAFF	TGTGCCAGCAGCTTAGGCAGAGGGGAGCCTGAAGCTTTCTTT
-	TRBV7-8	-	TRBJ1-2	CASSKPSFGNGYTF	TGTGCCAGCAGCAAGCCCTCGTTTGGAAATGGCTACACCTTC
-	TRBV4-1	TRBD2	TRBJ2-1	CASSQGLGGVSYNEQFF	TGCGCCAGCAGCCAGGGACTTGGGGGGGTCTCCTACAATGAGCAGTTCTTC
-	TRBV5-1	TRBD1	TRBJ2-7	CASSLTTGISYEQYF	TGCGCCAGCAGCTTGACGACAGGGATCTCCTACGAGCAGTACTTC
-	TRBV6-4	TRBD2	TRBJ2-3	CASSTGGSTDTQYF	TGTGCCTCCTCCACCGGGGGGAGCACAGATACGCAGTATTTT
-	TRBV5-4	TRBD1	TRBJ2-7	CASSSTGVPWEQYF	TGTGCCAGCAGCTCCACAGGGGTGCCTTGGGAGCAGTACTTC
-	TRBV4-1	TRBD1	TRBJ2-7	CASSPRTGTYEQYF	TGCGCCAGCAGCCCGAGGACAGGAACCTACGAGCAGTACTTC
once	TRBV19	-	TRBJ1-1	CASSIGKGSEAFF	TGTGCCAGTAGTATAGGTAAGGGCTCAGAAGCTTTCTTT
-	TRBV27	-	TRBJ2-7	CASSLSKVGGSEQYF	TGTGCCAGCAGTTTATCGAAGGTCGGGGGATCCGAGCAGTACTTC
-	TRBV27	-	TRBJ2-2	CASSFYGEMTGELFF	TGTGCCAGCAGTTTTTACGGGGAAATGACCGGGGAGCTGTTTTTT
-	TRBV5-1	TRBD2	TRBJ2-3	CASSFASGGRTSTDTQYF	TGCGCCAGCAGCTTCGCTAGCGGGGGCCGAACAAGCACAGATACGCAGTATTTT
-	TRBV6-5	-	TRBJ1-5	CASQGLGNQPQHF	TGTGCCAGTCAGGGTTTGGGCAATCAGCCCCAGCATTTT
once	TRBV5-1	-	TRBJ1-2	CASSLDPGTSYGYTF	TGCGCCAGCAGCTTGGATCCAGGGACCTCCTATGGCTACACCTTC